These T cell receptor beta chains were read from a single sample in a study of a mutant IDH1 vaccine in newly diagnosed glioma. Antigen specificity for these receptors is unknown. Data came from immunoSEQ multiplex PCR; TCRdb stores just in-frame clones and leaves some out. This table holds about 46,000 clones, around 92% found once. Source: PBMCs, taken from a glioma patient whose treatment included an IDH1 peptide vaccine. The receptors shown here come from a man aged 50 to 60 with glioma. CDR3s include the opening cysteine and the closing phenylalanine or tryptophan. A D gene is named only where the DNA matches it firmly. Clone size is shown for a subset of rows, as once, few, many or a class of expanded clone.

size,J,D,V,DNA,CDR3
-,TRBJ2-1,-,TRBV28,TGTGCCAGCAGTGCCGGGTCATACAATGAGCAGTTCTTC,CASSAGSYNEQFF
-,TRBJ2-5,TRBD2,TRBV11-2,TGTGCCAGCAGCCCCCAAGGGCTAGCGGGAGTAAGGGAGACCCAGTACTTC,CASSPQGLAGVRETQYF
once,TRBJ2-7,-,TRBV13,TGTGCCAGCAGCTTAGGGTACGAGCAGTACTTC,CASSLGYEQYF
-,TRBJ2-3,-,TRBV28,TGTGCCAGCAGTCTACTCACAGATACGCAGTATTTT,CASSLLTDTQYF
-,TRBJ2-7,-,TRBV11-3,TGTGCCAGCAGTACCTCGGCAGGGGCAAGCGAGCAGTACTTC,CASSTSAGASEQYF
-,TRBJ1-4,TRBD1,TRBV7-8,TGTGCCAGCAGCTCACACCCGGAGGGGACAGGGAGGGAAAAACTGTTTTTT,CASSSHPEGTGREKLFF
-,TRBJ2-7,TRBD1,TRBV5-1,TGCGCCAGCAGCTCGGGACAGAACTACGAGCAGTACTTC,CASSSGQNYEQYF
-,TRBJ2-7,TRBD2,TRBV4-1,TGCGCCAGCAGCCAGTCGGGGGGGGGCGACGAGCAGTACTTC,CASSQSGGGDEQYF
-,TRBJ2-5,-,TRBV4-3,TGCGCCAGCAGCCATTCTGGGAAAGAGACCCAGTACTTC,CASSHSGKETQYF
-,TRBJ2-1,-,TRBV9,TGTGCCAGCAGTCAAAGCGTAGGTGGCGTACGGAATGAGCAGTTCTTC,CASSQSVGGVRNEQFF
few,TRBJ2-2,TRBD2,TRBV11-2,TGTGCCTCGGGCGGGGGCACCGGGGAGCTGTTTTTT,CASGGGTGELFF
-,TRBJ2-3,-,TRBV7-9,TGTGCCAGCTCAAACCCGCGCGGGTCAGGGGCGGATACGCAGTATTTT,CASSNPRGSGADTQYF
-,TRBJ2-1,TRBD2,TRBV5-1,TGCGCCAGCAGCGGACGCGGCAGCGGGACCTACAATGAGCAGTTCTTC,CASSGRGSGTYNEQFF
once,TRBJ2-7,-,TRBV28,TGTGCCAGCAGTTTTGGGCCAGGACCGACCTACGAGCAGTACTTC,CASSFGPGPTYEQYF
-,TRBJ2-3,-,TRBV28,TGTGCCAGCAGTTTCGGAGGGACGCCAGATACGCAGTATTTT,CASSFGGTPDTQYF
once,TRBJ1-2,TRBD1,TRBV5-4,TGTGCCAGCAGCTTGGGGGGACAGGGGGTAGCTGGCTACACCTTC,CASSLGGQGVAGYTF
-,TRBJ2-5,-,TRBV2,TGTGCCAGGGGGGGCCTCCAAGAGACCCAGTACTTC,CARGGLQETQYF
-,TRBJ1-4,-,TRBV19,TGTGCCAGTACTCGCCTGGGGAAAGAAAAACTGTTTTTT,CASTRLGKEKLFF
-,TRBJ2-1,-,TRBV6-6,TGTGCCACCCATGACCCGGGAGACCACAATGAGCAGTTCTTC,CATHDPGDHNEQFF
-,TRBJ2-2,TRBD1,TRBV6-1,TGTGCCAGCAGGACAGGGGGGGTCGGGGAGCTGTTTTTT,CASRTGGVGELFF
-,TRBJ2-1,TRBD2,TRBV6-5,TGTGCCAGCAGTTGGGGACTAGCGGGTCACAATGAGCAGTTCTTC,CASSWGLAGHNEQFF
once,TRBJ1-4,-,TRBV4-1,TGCGCCAGCAGCCAGGGTCCTACACGAGGTAATGAAAAACTGTTTTTT,CASSQGPTRGNEKLFF
-,TRBJ1-1,-,TRBV11-2,TGTGCCAGCAGCCCCTCTCGGGGGTACGGCACTGAAGCTTTCTTT,CASSPSRGYGTEAFF
-,TRBJ1-1,-,TRBV7-9,TGTGCCAGCAGCTCCCAGGGCACTGAAGCTTTCTTT,CASSSQGTEAFF
-,TRBJ2-2,TRBD2,TRBV5-1,TGCGCCAGCAGCTTGGGGGGACTAGCGGGAGCGATGATGGCCGGGGAGCTGTTTTTT,CASSLGGLAGAMMAGELFF
once,TRBJ1-5,-,TRBV4-1,TGCGCCAGCAGCCAGGGAGAAGCTCAGCCCCAGCATTTT,CASSQGEAQPQHF
-,TRBJ2-2,-,TRBV28,TGTGCCAGCCCCCAGCCGAACACCGGGGAGCTGTTTTTT,CASPQPNTGELFF
once,TRBJ2-7,TRBD2,TRBV10-3,TGTGCCATCAGCGATAGCGGGAGCTCCTACGAGCAGTACTTC,CAISDSGSSYEQYF
-,TRBJ2-3,TRBD1,TRBV18,TGTGCCAGCTCCAACAGGGGCCCAATTCCAGATACGCAGTATTTT,CASSNRGPIPDTQYF
-,TRBJ1-6,-,TRBV6-5,TGTGCCAGCAGTTACCGAGGGGGGCTAAGTAATTCACCCCTCCACTTT,CASSYRGGLSNSPLHF
-,TRBJ1-5,-,TRBV19,TGTGCCAGTAGTGAAAGATATAGCAATCAGCCCCAGCATTTT,CASSERYSNQPQHF
-,TRBJ1-3,-,TRBV5-4,TGTGCCAGCAGCTTGGCCGGGTCTGGAAACACCATATATTTT,CASSLAGSGNTIYF
-,TRBJ1-5,-,TRBV25-1,TGTGCCAGCAGTGAAGGGGACGCGGGGCCCCAGCATTTT,CASSEGDAGPQHF
-,TRBJ2-3,-,TRBV19,TGTGCCAGTAGCCCAGGTGTGAGCACAGATACGCAGTATTTT,CASSPGVSTDTQYF
once,TRBJ2-5,-,TRBV27,TGTGCCAGCAGTTTATCTAGGGGGTTGGAGACCCAGTACTTC,CASSLSRGLETQYF
-,TRBJ2-2,TRBD2,TRBV7-6,TGTGCCAGCAGCTTAGTACTAGCGGGGGGCTCTCCCGGGGAGCTGTTTTTT,CASSLVLAGGSPGELFF
-,TRBJ2-6,-,TRBV29-1,TGCAGCGTGGGGTCAAGCTCTGGGGCCAACGTCCTGACTTTC,CSVGSSSGANVLTF
few,TRBJ2-2,-,TRBV14,TGTGCCAGCAGCCACCTCCTCCGAACAGGGCCCAAGAACACCGGGGAGCTGTTTTTT,CASSHLLRTGPKNTGELFF
-,TRBJ1-2,TRBD1,TRBV6-5,TGTGCCAGCAGCACGGACAGGGCAAACTATGGCTACACCTTC,CASSTDRANYGYTF
-,TRBJ1-5,-,TRBV7-8,TGTGCCAGCAGCTTAGCGGCAGGGCGCAATCAGCCCCAGCATTTT,CASSLAAGRNQPQHF
-,TRBJ2-3,TRBD1,TRBV6-6,TGTGCCAGCAGAACAGAACCGGGACAGGGCGCAGATACGCAGTATTTT,CASRTEPGQGADTQYF
few,TRBJ2-4,-,TRBV5-1,TGCGCCAGCAGTTCGGACTCAGCTGTTCAGTACTTC,CASSSDSAVQYF
-,TRBJ1-5,-,TRBV7-8,TGTGCCAGCAGCTTAGACACAACAGGGAGGGCTCAGCCCCAGCATTTT,CASSLDTTGRAQPQHF
-,TRBJ2-7,TRBD2,TRBV11-2,TGTGCCAGCAGCTTAGATGGGGGGGCCTACGAGCAGTACTTC,CASSLDGGAYEQYF
-,TRBJ1-1,-,TRBV11-2,TGTGCCAGCAGCGCGAGGGTACGGGACACTGAAGCTTTCTTT,CASSARVRDTEAFF
-,TRBJ2-7,-,TRBV15,TGTGCCACCAGCCCCGGAGGGAGGGGGTACGAGCAGTACTTC,CATSPGGRGYEQYF
-,TRBJ2-2,-,TRBV9,TGTGCCAGCAGCCAAGGAGTGAAGGGCTCCACCGGGGAGCTGTTTTTT,CASSQGVKGSTGELFF
-,TRBJ2-7,-,TRBV27,TGTGCCAGCAGTTTATCCGGGACCCACTACGAGCAGTACTTC,CASSLSGTHYEQYF
-,TRBJ2-7,TRBD1,TRBV6-5,TGTGCCACCGGGACAGTCCCCTACGAGCAGTACTTC,CATGTVPYEQYF
-,TRBJ1-5,-,TRBV4-1,TGCGCCAGCAGCCAAGGGGGGGCAGGGGGCAATCAGCCCCAGCATTTT,CASSQGGAGGNQPQHF
-,TRBJ2-7,TRBD2,TRBV7-8,TGTGCCAGCAGACCCCCCTGGCGGGAGGGGACCTACGAGCAGTACTTC,CASRPPWREGTYEQYF
-,TRBJ2-7,-,TRBV10-2,TGCGCCAGCAGTGAAGGTCTTTACTACGAGCAGTACTTC,CASSEGLYYEQYF
-,TRBJ2-7,TRBD2,TRBV5-5,TGTGCCAGCAGCTTGGCCATCGCGGGAGCAGCCTCTCAGTACTTC,CASSLAIAGAASQYF
-,TRBJ2-7,-,TRBV6-5,TGTGCCAGCCGATCCTGGGGGACCCACGAGCAGTACTTC,CASRSWGTHEQYF
-,TRBJ1-2,TRBD1,TRBV5-1,TGCGCCAGCAGCGTACCTGGACAGGGGGCCCATGGCTACACCTTC,CASSVPGQGAHGYTF
-,TRBJ2-1,TRBD2,TRBV27,TGTGCCAGCAGTTTATGGACTAGCGGGGGTCCTGATGAGCAGTTCTTC,CASSLWTSGGPDEQFF